This TCR beta chain was identified during a study of OX40 agonist ivuxolimab in advanced cancers. Method: immunoSEQ multiplex PCR; TCRdb's copy keeps in-frame clones and lacks some. The profile shows 70,000 to 95,000 clones, 80% to 90% of them singletons. Germline V CDR1 and CDR2: SGDLS, YYNGEE. The CDR3 sequence is 13 residues long. Between the trimmed V and J ends, which lost 4 bases and 5 bases, there was a span of 12 bases. The sequence came from an adult with an advanced solid tumor such as melanoma, head and neck, liver or kidney cancer. The sample was CD4+ or CD8+ T cells sorted from blood, taken in a trial of the OX40 agonist ivuxolimab. The chain uses TRBV9 and TRBJ2-5; D call uncertain. CDR3 sequence: CASSSQTLETQYF. The CDR3 DNA reads TGTGCCAGCAGCTCCCAGACACTGGAGACCCAGTACTTC.